This T cell receptor (beta chain) was captured in a study of blood T cell repertoires in COVID-19. The table came from immunoSEQ multiplex PCR; TCRdb's copy has only in-frame clones and leaves some out. The sample has approximately 140,000 clones, roughly 80% seen once. The V and J ends lost 3 bases and 4 bases respectively, with 12 bases between them. The CDR3 covers 14 residues. Per germline, CDR1 LNHDA and CDR2 SQIVND (reference sequence). The sequencing input was peripheral blood. The clonotype was recovered from an elderly woman with acute or convalescent COVID-19. V usage is TRBV19 and J usage is TRBJ1-2, with D perhaps matching TRBD1 (5 bases). The DNA of the CDR3 is TGTGCCAGTAGTATGGCAGGGATTTTCTATGGCTACACCTTC. This gives the protein CASSMAGIFYGYTF.